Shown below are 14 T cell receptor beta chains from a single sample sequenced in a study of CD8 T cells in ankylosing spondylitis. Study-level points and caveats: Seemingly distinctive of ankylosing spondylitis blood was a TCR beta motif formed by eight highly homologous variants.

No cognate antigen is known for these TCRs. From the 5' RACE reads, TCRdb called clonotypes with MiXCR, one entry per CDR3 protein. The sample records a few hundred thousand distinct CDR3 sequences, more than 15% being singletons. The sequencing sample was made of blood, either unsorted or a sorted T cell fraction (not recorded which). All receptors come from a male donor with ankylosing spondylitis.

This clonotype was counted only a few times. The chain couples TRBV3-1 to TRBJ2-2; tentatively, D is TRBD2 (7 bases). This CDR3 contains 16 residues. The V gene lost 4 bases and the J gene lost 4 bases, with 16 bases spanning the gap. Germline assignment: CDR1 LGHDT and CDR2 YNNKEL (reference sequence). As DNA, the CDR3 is TGTGCCAGCAGCCGAAGAGGGGGGGGCGGCACCGGGGAGCTGTTTTTT. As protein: CASSRRGGGGTGELFF.

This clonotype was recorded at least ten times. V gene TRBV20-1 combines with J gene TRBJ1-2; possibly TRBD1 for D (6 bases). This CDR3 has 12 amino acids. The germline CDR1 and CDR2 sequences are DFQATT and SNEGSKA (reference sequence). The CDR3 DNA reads TGCACCACCCCCGGGGGGGCAGGGGGCTACACCTTC. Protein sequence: CTTPGGAGGYTF.

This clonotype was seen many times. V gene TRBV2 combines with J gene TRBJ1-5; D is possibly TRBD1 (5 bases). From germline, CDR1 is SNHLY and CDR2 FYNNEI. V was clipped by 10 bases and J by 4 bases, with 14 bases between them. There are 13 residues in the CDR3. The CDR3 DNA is TGTGCCACCACCAGACAGCCGAATCAGCCCCAGCATTTT. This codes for CATTRQPNQPQHF.

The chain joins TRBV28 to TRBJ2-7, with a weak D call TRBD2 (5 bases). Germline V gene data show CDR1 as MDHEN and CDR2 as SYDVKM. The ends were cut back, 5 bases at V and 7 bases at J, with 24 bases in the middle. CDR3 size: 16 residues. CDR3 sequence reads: CASSGSVLGSRGEQYF. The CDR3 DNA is TGTGCCAGCAGTGGGTCGGTTTTGGGGAGCCGAGGGGAGCAGTACTTC. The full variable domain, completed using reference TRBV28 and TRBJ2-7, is DVKVTQSSRYLVKRTGEKVFLECVQDMDHENMFWYRQDPGLGLRLIYFSYDVKMKEKGDIPEGYSVSREKKERFSLILESASTNQTSMYLCASSGSVLGSRGEQYFGPGTRLTVT.

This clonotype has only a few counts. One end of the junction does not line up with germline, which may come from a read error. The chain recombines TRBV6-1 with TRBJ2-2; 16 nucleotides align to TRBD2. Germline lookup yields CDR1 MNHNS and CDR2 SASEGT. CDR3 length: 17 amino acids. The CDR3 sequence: CASSPGTSGGATRELFF. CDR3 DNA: TGTGCCAGCAGCCCCGGGACTAGCGGGGGGGCCACCAGGGAGCTGTTTTTT.

CDR3 residues: CASSDSGRQYNEQFF. The CDR3 nucleotides are TGTGCCAGCAGTGATAGCGGGAGGCAGTACAATGAGCAGTTCTTC. The chain recombines TRBV2 with TRBJ2-1; 10 bases match TRBD2. V lost 3 bases, J lost 4 bases, and 3 bases stayed unmatched. Germline CDR1 and CDR2: SNHLY and FYNNEI. The CDR3 contains 15 residues.

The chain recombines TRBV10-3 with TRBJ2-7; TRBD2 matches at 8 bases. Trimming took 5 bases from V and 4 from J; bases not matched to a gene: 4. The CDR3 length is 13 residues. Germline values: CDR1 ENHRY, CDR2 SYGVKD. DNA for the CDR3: TGTGCCATCAGTCCGGGACTAGGGTACGAGCAGTACTTC. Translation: CAISPGLGYEQYF.

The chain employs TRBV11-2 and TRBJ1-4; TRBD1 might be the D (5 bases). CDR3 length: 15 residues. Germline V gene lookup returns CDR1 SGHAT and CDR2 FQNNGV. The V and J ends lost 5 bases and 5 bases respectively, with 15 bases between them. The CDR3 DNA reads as TGTGCCAGCAGCCCGCCGGGACTTATAAATGAAAAACTGTTTTTT. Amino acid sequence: CASSPPGLINEKLFF.

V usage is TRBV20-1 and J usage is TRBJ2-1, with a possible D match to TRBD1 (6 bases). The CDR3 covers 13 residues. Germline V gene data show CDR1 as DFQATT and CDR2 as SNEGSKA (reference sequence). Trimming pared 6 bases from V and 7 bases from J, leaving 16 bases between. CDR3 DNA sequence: TGCAGTGCCGGTACAGGGAAACGAAATGAGCAGTTCTTC. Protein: CSAGTGKRNEQFF.

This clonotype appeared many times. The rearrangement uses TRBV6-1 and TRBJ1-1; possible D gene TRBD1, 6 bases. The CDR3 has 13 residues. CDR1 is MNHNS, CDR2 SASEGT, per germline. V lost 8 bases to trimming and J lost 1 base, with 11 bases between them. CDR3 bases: TGTGCCAGCGGCAGGGGCGAGAACACTGAAGCTTTCTTT. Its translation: CASGRGENTEAFF.

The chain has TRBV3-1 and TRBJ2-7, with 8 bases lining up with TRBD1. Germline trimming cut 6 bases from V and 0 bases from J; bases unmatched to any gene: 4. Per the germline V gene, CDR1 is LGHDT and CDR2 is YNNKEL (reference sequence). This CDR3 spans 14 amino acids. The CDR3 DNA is TGTGCCAGCAGTCGGGACAGGAACTCCTACGAGCAGTACTTC. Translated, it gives CASSRDRNSYEQYF.

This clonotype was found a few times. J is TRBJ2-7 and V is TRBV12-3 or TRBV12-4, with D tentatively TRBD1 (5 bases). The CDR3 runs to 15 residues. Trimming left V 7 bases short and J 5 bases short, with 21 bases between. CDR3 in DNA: TGTGCCAGCACCCCTGGGGCTGGGGCTTTGGACGAGCAGTACTTC. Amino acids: CASTPGAGALDEQYF.

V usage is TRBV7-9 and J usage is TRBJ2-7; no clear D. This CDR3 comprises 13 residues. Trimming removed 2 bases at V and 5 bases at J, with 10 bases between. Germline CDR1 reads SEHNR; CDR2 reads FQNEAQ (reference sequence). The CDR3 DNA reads TGTGCCAGCAGCTTAACAGTGAGCGACGAGCAGTACTTC. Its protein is CASSLTVSDEQYF.

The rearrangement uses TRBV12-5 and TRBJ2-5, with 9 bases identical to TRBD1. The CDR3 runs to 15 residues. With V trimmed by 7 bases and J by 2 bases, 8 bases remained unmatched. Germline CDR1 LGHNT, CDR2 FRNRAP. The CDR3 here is CASATGTGTQETQYF. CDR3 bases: TGTGCTAGTGCAACTGGGACAGGGACTCAAGAGACCCAGTACTTC.